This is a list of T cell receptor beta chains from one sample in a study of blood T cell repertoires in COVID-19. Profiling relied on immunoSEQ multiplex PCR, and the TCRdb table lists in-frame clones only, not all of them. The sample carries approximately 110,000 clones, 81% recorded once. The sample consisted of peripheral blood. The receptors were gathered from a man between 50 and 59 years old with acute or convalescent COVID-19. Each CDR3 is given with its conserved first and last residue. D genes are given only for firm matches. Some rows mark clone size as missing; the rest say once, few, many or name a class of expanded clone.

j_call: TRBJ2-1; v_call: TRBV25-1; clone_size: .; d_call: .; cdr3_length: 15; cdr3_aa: CASSPPDGGYNEQFF; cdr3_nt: TGTGCCAGCTCTCCGCCGGACGGGGGATACAATGAGCAGTTCTTC
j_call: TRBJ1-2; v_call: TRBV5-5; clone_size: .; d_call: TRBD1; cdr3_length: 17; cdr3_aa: CASSRGQAMLPFYGYTF; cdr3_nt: TGTGCCAGCAGCCGCGGACAGGCGATGTTACCCTTCTATGGCTACACCTTC
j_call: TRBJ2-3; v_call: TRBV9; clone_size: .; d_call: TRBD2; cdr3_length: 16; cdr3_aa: CASSVASGGSTDTQYF; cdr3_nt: TGTGCCAGCAGCGTAGCTAGCGGGGGTAGCACAGATACGCAGTATTTT
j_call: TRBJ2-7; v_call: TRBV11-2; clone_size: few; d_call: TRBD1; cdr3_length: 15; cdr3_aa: CASSLSSGGFYEQYF; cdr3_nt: TGTGCCAGCAGCTTATCCTCAGGGGGATTCTACGAGCAGTACTTC
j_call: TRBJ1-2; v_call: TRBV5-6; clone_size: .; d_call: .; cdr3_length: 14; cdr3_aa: CASRLQGANYGYTF; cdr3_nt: TGTGCCAGCAGGTTACAGGGAGCTAACTATGGCTACACCTTC
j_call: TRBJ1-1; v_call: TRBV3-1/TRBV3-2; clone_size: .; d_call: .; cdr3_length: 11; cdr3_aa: CASSRNAEAFF; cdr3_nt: TGTGCCAGCAGCCGTAATGCTGAAGCTTTCTTT
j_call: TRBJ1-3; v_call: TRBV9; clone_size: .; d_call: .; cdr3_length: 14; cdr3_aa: CASRKSGGGNTIYF; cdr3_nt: TGTGCCAGCAGGAAATCCGGCGGGGGAAACACCATATATTTT
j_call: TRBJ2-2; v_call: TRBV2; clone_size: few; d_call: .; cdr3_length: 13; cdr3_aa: CASSLRGTGELFF; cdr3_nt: TGTGCCAGCAGCCTCAGGGGCACCGGGGAGCTGTTTTTT
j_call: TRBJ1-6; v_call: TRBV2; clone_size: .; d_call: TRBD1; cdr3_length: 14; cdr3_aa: CASAEQTGDSPLHF; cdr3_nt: TGTGCCAGCGCAGAACAGACAGGGGATTCACCCCTCCACTTT
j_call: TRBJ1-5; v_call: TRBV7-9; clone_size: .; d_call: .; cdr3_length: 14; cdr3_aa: CASSQDGINQPQHF; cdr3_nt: TGTGCCAGCAGCCAGGACGGGATCAATCAGCCCCAGCATTTT